This is a list of T cell receptor beta chains from one sample in a study of blood T cells in healthy people across ages. TCRdb re-derived calls from the 5' RACE reads in MiXCR, one entry per CDR3 protein. The table includes 1.6 million or so distinct CDR3 sequences, around 36% detected once. The sequenced sample was blood. The receptors come from a woman aged 30 to 39 in good health. CDR3s include the opening cysteine and the closing phenylalanine or tryptophan. Fields, in order: J gene, clone size, V gene, D gene, CDR3 protein, CDR3 DNA. A D gene is named only where the DNA matches it firmly. Size is stated for part of the rows, as once, few or many counts, or as a class when the clone is expanded.

>TRBJ2-1|-|TRBV4-1|TRBD1
CASSLLSTGGSYNEQFF
TGCGCCAGCAGCCTCCTGTCGACAGGGGGCTCCTACAATGAGCAGTTCTTC
>TRBJ2-5|-|TRBV10-3|-
CAISESRGQVETQYF
TGTGCCATCAGTGAGAGTCGGGGGCAGGTTGAGACCCAGTACTTC
>TRBJ2-5|many|TRBV4-1|TRBD2
CASSPGLAGGPSQYF
TGCGCCAGCAGCCCCGGACTAGCGGGAGGGCCTTCCCAGTACTTC
>TRBJ2-7|-|TRBV7-6|TRBD2
CASSLTLDLPGLADEQYF
TGCGCCAGCAGCTTAACGCTCGACTTACCGGGACTAGCCGACGAGCAGTACTTC
>TRBJ1-1|-|TRBV29-1|TRBD1
CSVAQGWTEAFF
TGCAGCGTAGCACAGGGGTGGACTGAAGCTTTCTTT
>TRBJ2-3|-|TRBV20-1|TRBD2
CSARVASGGLRTDTQYF
TGCAGTGCTAGAGTGGCTAGCGGGGGCCTTCGCACAGATACGCAGTATTTT
>TRBJ2-1|-|TRBV7-8|-
CASASQGYTYNEQFF
TGTGCCAGCGCCTCACAGGGCTATACCTACAATGAGCAGTTCTTC
>TRBJ2-1|-|TRBV9|-
CASSVEGISYNEQFF
TGTGCCAGCAGCGTCGAGGGGATCTCCTACAATGAGCAGTTCTTC
>TRBJ2-7|-|TRBV7-9|TRBD1
CASSLAGGQGRHEQYF
TGTGCCAGCAGCTTAGCGGGCGGACAGGGGCGCCACGAGCAGTACTTC
>TRBJ1-2|few|TRBV9|-
CASSGREHNYGYTF
TGTGCCAGCAGCGGCCGGGAGCATAACTATGGCTACACCTTC
>TRBJ2-7|-|TRBV13|TRBD2
CASSAGLLPYEQYF
TGTGCCAGCAGCGCGGGACTACTACCCTACGAGCAGTACTTC
>TRBJ2-7|few|TRBV12-3/TRBV12-4|TRBD2
CASSLSGSTVYEQYF
TGTGCCAGCAGTTTAAGCGGGAGTACCGTCTACGAGCAGTACTTC
>TRBJ1-1|-|TRBV6-1|TRBD1
CASSLGQRLNTEAFF
TGTGCCAGCAGTCTGGGACAGCGCCTGAACACTGAAGCTTTCTTT
>TRBJ1-4|few|TRBV7-3|TRBD1
CASSQSLDRDRGRCISEKLFF
TGTGCCAGCAGCCAATCCCTCGACCGGGACAGGGGGCGATGTATTAGTGAAAAACTGTTTTTT
>TRBJ1-5|-|TRBV20-1|-
CSARDKGSNQPQHF
TGCAGTGCTAGAGATAAGGGGAGCAATCAGCCCCAGCATTTT
>TRBJ2-3|few|TRBV7-2|-
CASSSRSDTQYF
TGTGCCAGCAGCTCCCGATCAGATACGCAGTATTTT